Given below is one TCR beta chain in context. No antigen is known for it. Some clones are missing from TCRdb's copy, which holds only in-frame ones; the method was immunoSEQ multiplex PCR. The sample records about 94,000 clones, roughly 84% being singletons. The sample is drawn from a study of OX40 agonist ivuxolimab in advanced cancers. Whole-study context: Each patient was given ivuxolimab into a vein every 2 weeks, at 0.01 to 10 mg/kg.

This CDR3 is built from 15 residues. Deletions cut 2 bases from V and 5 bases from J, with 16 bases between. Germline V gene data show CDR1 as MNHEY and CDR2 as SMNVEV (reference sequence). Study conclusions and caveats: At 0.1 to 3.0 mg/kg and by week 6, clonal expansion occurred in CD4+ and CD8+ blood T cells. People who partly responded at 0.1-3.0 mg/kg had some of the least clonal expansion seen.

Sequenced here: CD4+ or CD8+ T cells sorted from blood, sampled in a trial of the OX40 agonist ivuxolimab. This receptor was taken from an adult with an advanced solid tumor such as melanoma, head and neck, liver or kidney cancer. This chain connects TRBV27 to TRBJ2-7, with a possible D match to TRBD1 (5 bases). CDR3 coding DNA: TGTGCCAGCAGTTTACAGAGCAGGGTAGCAAACGAGCAGTACTTC. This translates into CASSLQSRVANEQYF.